This T cell receptor beta chain was recorded in a study of blood T cell repertoires in COVID-19. At the level of the study: COVID-19 samples collected from the United States, Italy and Spain covered acute and convalescent phases. Nucleic acid was either cDNA or gDNA, and it came from T cells, B-cell-depleted T cells, or PBMCs.

In the study's own analysis: It was from reference gene primer amplification that nucleated cell counts were estimated. Here immunoSEQ multiplex PCR was the method, and the copy in TCRdb shows in-frame clones only, minus some. D and trimming come from the DNA, and the V and J calls and clone size come from that table. The data contain more than 65,000 clones, roughly three quarters of them singletons. The germline CDR1 and CDR2 sequences are LGHNA and YNFKEQ. The CDR3 spans 17 residues. Trimming removed 0 bases from V and 0 bases from J, with 11 bases in between. Sequenced sample: peripheral blood. This sequence originates from a woman between 50 and 59 years old with acute or convalescent COVID-19. The chain uses TRBV4-2 and TRBJ2-2, with D perhaps TRBD1 (6 bases). Here the CDR3 reads CASSQDAGTTNTGELFF. In nucleotides, the CDR3 is TGTGCCAGCAGCCAAGATGCCGGGACAACGAACACCGGGGAGCTGTTTTTT.